Following are 20 T cell receptor beta chains from one sample sequenced in a study of early T cells in non-severe SARS-CoV-2 infection. TCRdb redid the calling of the 5' RACE reads with MiXCR, one entry per CDR3 protein. This sample has tens of thousands of distinct CDR3 sequences, with roughly 5% found just once. The sample was whole blood. These receptors all stem from an adult who was a healthcare worker with PCR-confirmed SARS-CoV-2 infection or an uninfected control (not recorded which).

This clonotype was recorded many times. This chain links TRBV20-1 with TRBJ2-7, with TRBD2 as a possible D gene (5 bases). Trimming cost V 5 bases and J 7 bases, with 18 bases left between them. Germline V CDR1 and CDR2: DFQATT, SNEGSKA (reference sequence). The CDR3 runs to 13 residues. CDR3 residues: CSAPDYLSREQYF. The CDR3 DNA reads as TGCAGTGCTCCAGACTACCTCAGTAGGGAGCAGTACTTC.

This clonotype was observed many times. The CDR3 sequence: CAISDLMDGGTEAFF. In DNA, the CDR3 is TGTGCCATCAGTGACTTAATGGACGGGGGCACTGAAGCTTTCTTT. The chain recombines TRBV10-3 with TRBJ1-1; perhaps TRBD1 as D (5 bases). This CDR3 region has 15 residues. The V and J ends lost 3 bases and 4 bases respectively, with 15 bases between them. In germline, CDR1 is ENHRY, CDR2 SYGVKD.

This clonotype was recorded many times. The gene calls are TRBV5-1 and TRBJ2-7; 7 positions match TRBD1. Germline V gene data show CDR1 as SGHRS and CDR2 as YFSETQ. Trimming removed 0 bases from V and 2 bases from J; junction bases left unmatched: 2. This CDR3 region has 14 residues. The CDR3 spells CASSLEGQTYEQYF. The CDR3 DNA reads as TGCGCCAGCAGCTTGGAGGGACAGACCTACGAGCAGTACTTC.

This clonotype was observed many times. This chain uses TRBV4-1 with TRBJ2-4, with 9 bases that match TRBD2. Germline V gives CDR1 MGHRA, CDR2 YSYEKL. With 1 base clipped from V and 5 bases from J, the junction kept 0 bases outside the gene matches. The length of the CDR3 is 14 residues. This CDR3 is CASSQASGENIQYF. The DNA of the CDR3 is TGCGCCAGCAGCCAAGCTAGCGGGGAAAACATTCAGTACTTC.

This clonotype was detected many times. The chain is built from TRBV4-1 and TRBJ1-5; D ambiguous. V dropped 0 bases and J dropped 7 bases, with 19 bases sitting between them. Germline V CDR1 and CDR2: MGHRA, YSYEKL. This CDR3 is built from 17 residues. This CDR3 is CASSQDWGTFSSQPQHF. For the CDR3, the DNA is TGCGCCAGCAGCCAAGATTGGGGAACCTTCAGTTCGCAGCCCCAGCATTTT.

This clonotype was counted a few times. The J gene is TRBJ1-2, the V gene TRBV7-9; tentative D call: TRBD1 (6 bases). The CDR3 totals 14 residues. The germline CDR1 and CDR2 sequences are SEHNR and FQNEAQ (reference sequence). The V gene lost 1 base and the J gene lost 8 bases, with 14 bases spanning the gap. CDR3 DNA: TGTGCCAGCAGCTTAGACCCTAACAGGGACGGCTACACCTTC. This gives the protein CASSLDPNRDGYTF.

This clonotype was counted ten times or more. V usage is TRBV7-6 and J usage is TRBJ2-2; D tentatively fits TRBD1 or TRBD2 (6 bases each). V was shortened by 6 bases and J by 6 bases, with 20 bases between the two germline ends. The germline gives CDR1 SGHVS, CDR2 FNYEAQ. This CDR3 is built from 16 residues. The CDR3 sequence is CASRALGGSRSGELFF. The CDR3 DNA is TGTGCCAGCAGGGCCCTAGGGGGGAGTCGGTCCGGGGAGCTGTTTTTT.

The sample holds many counts of this clonotype. The gene calls are TRBV20-1 and TRBJ1-1, with 11 bases lining up with TRBD1. The CDR3 length is 15 residues. Germline loops: CDR1 DFQATT, CDR2 SNEGSKA (reference sequence). With V trimmed by 6 bases and J by 4 bases, 10 bases remained unmatched. The CDR3 loop reads CSAAGTGGIITEAFF. The CDR3 bases are TGCAGTGCGGCCGGGACAGGGGGTATAATCACTGAAGCTTTCTTT.

This chain uses TRBV10-3 with TRBJ2-1; D not certain. Trimming removed 3 bases at V and 8 bases at J, with 5 bases between. Germline CDR1 reads ENHRY; CDR2 reads SYGVKD. This CDR3 region has 11 residues. CDR3 in DNA: TGTGCCATCAGTGACGGACATGAGCAGTTCTTC. This sequence encodes CAISDGHEQFF.

This clonotype showed up just a few times. V usage is TRBV7-9 and J usage is TRBJ1-1, with a weak D call TRBD1 (6 bases). The CDR3 length is 13 residues. Per the germline V gene, CDR1 is SEHNR and CDR2 is FQNEAQ (reference sequence). With 7 bases removed from V and 4 bases from J, the gap between germline ends came to 13 bases. CDR3 protein: CASISRGRTEAFF. CDR3 coding DNA: TGTGCCAGCATATCCCGGGGGCGCACTGAAGCTTTCTTT.

The V gene is TRBV30, the J gene TRBJ1-2, with a possible D match to TRBD1 (6 bases). Trimming left V 3 bases short and J 4 bases short, with 15 bases between. Germline V gene lookup returns CDR1 GTSNPN and CDR2 SVGIG (reference sequence). The CDR3 is made up of 14 amino acids. The CDR3 spells CAWSRGGGGYGYTF. DNA of the CDR3: TGTGCCTGGAGCAGGGGCGGAGGGGGCTATGGCTACACCTTC.

The table lists this clonotype with many counts. The chain combines TRBV6-2 or TRBV6-3 with TRBJ2-2, with TRBD2 matching 7 bases. The CDR3 contains 16 residues. Germline V gene data show CDR1 as MNHEY and CDR2 as SVGEGT. The ends lost 6 bases at V and 3 bases at J; junction bases unmatched: 10. The CDR3 DNA reads TGTGCCAGCAGCGCACGGGGGGTATCCCACACCGGGGAGCTGTTTTTT. This encodes CASSARGVSHTGELFF.

This clonotype came up once. This chain connects TRBV7-8 to TRBJ2-1; D call uncertain. Trimming pared 5 bases from V and 5 bases from J, leaving 19 bases between. This CDR3 has 16 residues. CDR1 and CDR2 (germline): SGHVS, FQNEAQ. This chain's CDR3 is CASSPPKVGPDNEQFF. CDR3 sequence (DNA): TGTGCCAGCAGCCCGCCTAAAGTAGGGCCCGACAATGAGCAGTTCTTC. Using reference TRBV7-8 and TRBJ2-1 for the parts outside the CDR3, the full variable domain is GAGVSQSPRYKVAKRGQDVALRCDPISGHVSLFWYQQALGQGPEFLTYFQNEAQLDKSGLPSDRFFAERPEGSVSTLKIQRTQQEDSAVYLCASSPPKVGPDNEQFFGPGTRLTVL.

This clonotype was seen ten or more times. The J gene is TRBJ2-7, the V gene TRBV30, with D possibly TRBD1 on 5 matching bases. Germline CDR1 is GTSNPN and CDR2 is SVGIG (reference sequence). V shed 0 bases and J shed 4 bases, with 13 bases lying between them. The CDR3 is 14 amino acids. CDR3 amino acids: CAWSVDSLWYEQYF. The CDR3 DNA reads TGTGCCTGGAGTGTAGACAGTCTATGGTACGAGCAGTACTTC.

This clonotype showed up just a few times. This chain joins TRBV21-1 and TRBJ2-1. TRBV21-1 is deemed a pseudogene. The CDR3 totals 11 residues. The chain's CDR3 is CASSKANEQFF. The DNA for the CDR3 is TGTGCCAGCAGCAAAGCCAATGAGCAGTTCTTC.

This clonotype was seen at least ten times. The chain employs TRBV20-1 and TRBJ2-1, with D perhaps matching TRBD1 or TRBD2 (5 bases each). Looked up from germline, CDR1 is DFQATT and CDR2 is SNEGSKA (reference sequence). This CDR3 region has 16 residues. Trimming stripped 4 bases from V and 0 bases from J, with 16 bases between. CDR3 protein: CSATKSRGFSYNEQFF. The CDR3 DNA sequence: TGCAGTGCTACTAAATCGAGGGGTTTCTCCTACAATGAGCAGTTCTTC.

This clonotype has ten or more counts. The chain couples TRBV5-5 to TRBJ1-1; D is ambiguous. This CDR3 is built from 12 residues. The germline V gene has CDR1 SGHKS and CDR2 YYEKEE (reference sequence). With 0 bases removed from V and 7 bases from J, the gap between germline ends came to 7 bases. The DNA of the CDR3 is TGTGCCAGCAGCTTGGAAGGGATTGAAGCTTTCTTT. It is translated as CASSLEGIEAFF.

By frequency in the sample, this clonotype is medium-sized (0.01 to 0.1%). The chain couples TRBV6-5 to TRBJ1-6; D may be TRBD1 (5 bases). V shed 6 bases and J shed 8 bases, with 17 bases lying between them. The CDR3 covers 15 residues. Germline V gene data show CDR1 as MNHEY and CDR2 as SVGAGI. The CDR3 bases are TGTGCCAGCAGCCTGGCTGGGGGTAGATATTCACCCCTCCACTTT. Encoded protein: CASSLAGGRYSPLHF.

The sample holds many counts of this clonotype. This sequence joins TRBV20-1 and TRBJ1-2, with D unclear. This CDR3 spans 15 amino acids. The V and J ends lost 0 bases and 2 bases respectively, with 13 bases between them. Germline CDR1 reads DFQATT; CDR2 reads SNEGSKA (reference sequence). The CDR3 nucleotides are TGCAGTGCTAGAGATAATAGGGCTGCGAACTATGGCTACACCTTC. Encoded protein: CSARDNRAANYGYTF.

This clonotype was counted many times. V gene TRBV21-1 combines with J gene TRBJ1-5. TRBV21-1 is termed a pseudogene. The CDR3 length is 16 residues. The CDR3 coding sequence is TGTGCCAGCAGCAAAGGGAGGGCAGGGGGCAATCAGCCCCAGCATTTT. Translated, it gives CASSKGRAGGNQPQHF.